These T cell receptor beta chains were read from a single sample in a study of blood T cell repertoires in COVID-19. This table comes from immunoSEQ multiplex PCR, and its TCRdb copy is limited to in-frame clones, with some not included. The data show 180,000 or so clones, over 80% seen once. The sample was peripheral blood. These receptors were obtained from a woman aged 35 to 49 with COVID-19, enrolled during active disease. The CDR3 runs from the conserved cysteine through the conserved F or W. Each record gives: clone size, V gene, D gene, J gene, CDR3 protein, CDR3 DNA. A D gene is named only where the DNA matches it firmly. Size tells how often a clone was seen (once, few, many) or the class of an expanded clone, and some rows leave it out.

abundance: NA
v_gene: TRBV19
d_gene: TRBD1
j_gene: TRBJ1-2
CDR3aa: CASTKDRGSGYTF
CDR3nt: TGTGCCAGTACTAAGGACAGGGGGTCTGGCTACACCTTC

abundance: NA
v_gene: TRBV5-4
d_gene: NA
j_gene: TRBJ1-3
CDR3aa: CASSPDRSPSGNTIYF
CDR3nt: TGTGCCAGCAGTCCTGACAGGTCCCCCTCTGGAAACACCATATATTTT

abundance: NA
v_gene: TRBV24-1
d_gene: TRBD1
j_gene: TRBJ1-2
CDR3aa: CATSDFPGTGKGYTF
CDR3nt: TGTGCCACCAGTGATTTCCCCGGGACAGGGAAAGGCTACACCTTC

abundance: NA
v_gene: TRBV2
d_gene: NA
j_gene: TRBJ1-2
CDR3aa: CASSEQKYGYTF
CDR3nt: TGTGCCAGCAGTGAACAGAAGTATGGCTACACCTTC

abundance: NA
v_gene: TRBV7-9
d_gene: TRBD2
j_gene: TRBJ2-1
CDR3aa: CASSLVSPGLAGVYEQFF
CDR3nt: TGTGCCAGCAGCTTAGTTAGCCCTGGACTAGCGGGGGTCTATGAGCAGTTCTTC

abundance: NA
v_gene: TRBV5-1
d_gene: NA
j_gene: TRBJ1-1
CDR3aa: CASSQYTGSNTEAFF
CDR3nt: TGCGCCAGCAGCCAATATACAGGCTCGAACACTGAAGCTTTCTTT

abundance: NA
v_gene: TRBV5-3
d_gene: NA
j_gene: TRBJ2-7
CDR3aa: CARSLIAATSYEQYF
CDR3nt: TGTGCCAGAAGCTTGATAGCGGCTACCAGCTACGAGCAGTACTTC

abundance: NA
v_gene: TRBV11-2
d_gene: TRBD1
j_gene: TRBJ1-3
CDR3aa: CASSLAGQGVYGNTIYF
CDR3nt: TGTGCCAGCAGCTTAGCGGGACAGGGGGTCTACGGAAACACCATATATTTT

abundance: NA
v_gene: TRBV29-1
d_gene: TRBD1
j_gene: TRBJ1-5
CDR3aa: CSVGTGARMIGDQPQHF
CDR3nt: TGCAGCGTTGGAACAGGGGCACGTATGATAGGAGATCAGCCCCAGCATTTT

abundance: once
v_gene: TRBV6-4
d_gene: TRBD1
j_gene: TRBJ1-2
CDR3aa: CASSPGQDHYGYTF
CDR3nt: TGTGCCAGCAGTCCGGGACAGGATCACTATGGCTACACCTTC

abundance: NA
v_gene: TRBV7-6
d_gene: NA
j_gene: TRBJ1-1
CDR3aa: CASSQIGGPDTEAFF
CDR3nt: TGTGCCAGCAGCCAGATAGGGGGTCCTGACACTGAAGCTTTCTTT

abundance: NA
v_gene: TRBV5-1
d_gene: TRBD1
j_gene: TRBJ1-5
CDR3aa: CASSRDRGAGPQHF
CDR3nt: TGCGCCAGCAGCCGGGACAGGGGGGCCGGGCCCCAGCATTTT

abundance: NA
v_gene: TRBV7-6
d_gene: TRBD1
j_gene: TRBJ1-4
CDR3aa: CASSLMWDRVEKLFF
CDR3nt: TGTGCCAGCAGCTTAATGTGGGACAGGGTTGAAAAACTGTTTTTT

abundance: NA
v_gene: TRBV27
d_gene: NA
j_gene: TRBJ2-1
CDR3aa: CASSSTGLTEQFF
CDR3nt: TGTGCCAGCAGTTCCACAGGGCTAACTGAGCAGTTCTTC

abundance: NA
v_gene: TRBV10-3
d_gene: TRBD1
j_gene: TRBJ1-6
CDR3aa: CAIRRDSYNSPLHF
CDR3nt: TGTGCCATCAGGCGGGACAGTTATAATTCACCCCTCCACTTT

abundance: NA
v_gene: TRBV6-5
d_gene: TRBD1
j_gene: TRBJ2-1
CDR3aa: CASSPTGPFNEQFF
CDR3nt: TGTGCCAGCAGCCCGACAGGGCCGTTCAATGAGCAGTTCTTC